These T cell receptor beta chains were read from a single sample in a study of blood T cell repertoires in COVID-19. Assay used: immunoSEQ multiplex PCR; TCRdb lists only in-frame clones, some missing. The data hold approximately 81,000 clones, with roughly 91% observed a single time. The material sequenced was peripheral blood. The receptor source for this set is a woman aged 50 to 60 in a cohort sampled during active COVID-19. The CDR3 runs from the conserved cysteine through the conserved F or W. The order of the fields is V gene, D gene, J gene, clone size, CDR3 protein, CDR3 DNA. The D gene is left open where the match is weak. Size is stated for part of the rows, as once, few or many counts, or as a class when the clone is expanded.

v_call: TRBV7-8
d_call: -
j_call: TRBJ2-1
clone_size: -
cdr3_aa: CASSPRTGGGWDEQFF
cdr3_nt: TGTGCCAGCAGCCCTAGGACAGGTGGGGGGTGGGATGAGCAGTTCTTC

v_call: TRBV7-5
d_call: -
j_call: TRBJ2-6
clone_size: -
cdr3_aa: CARSLEPTSLKGHVRPGANVLTF
cdr3_nt: TGTGCCAGAAGCTTAGAGCCAACCAGCTTGAAGGGACATGTCCGCCCTGGGGCCAACGTCCTGACTTTC

v_call: TRBV19
d_call: TRBD1
j_call: TRBJ2-7
clone_size: -
cdr3_aa: CASSGGPGQGSYEQYF
cdr3_nt: TGTGCCAGTAGTGGGGGTCCGGGACAGGGCTCCTACGAGCAGTACTTC

v_call: TRBV7-9
d_call: TRBD2
j_call: TRBJ2-5
clone_size: -
cdr3_aa: CASMGLAEETQYF
cdr3_nt: TGTGCCAGCATGGGACTAGCGGAAGAGACCCAGTACTTC

v_call: TRBV5-5
d_call: TRBD1
j_call: TRBJ2-2
clone_size: -
cdr3_aa: CASSFGQGLLGELFF
cdr3_nt: TGTGCCAGCAGCTTCGGACAGGGGCTTCTTGGGGAGCTGTTTTTT

v_call: TRBV5-1
d_call: -
j_call: TRBJ2-5
clone_size: -
cdr3_aa: CASSYSREETQYF
cdr3_nt: TGCGCCAGCAGCTATAGCAGGGAAGAGACCCAGTACTTC

v_call: TRBV24-1
d_call: TRBD2
j_call: TRBJ2-3
clone_size: -
cdr3_aa: CATSDYGLAGSDTQYF
cdr3_nt: TGTGCCACCAGTGACTACGGACTAGCGGGTTCAGATACGCAGTATTTT

v_call: TRBV2
d_call: -
j_call: TRBJ1-5
clone_size: once
cdr3_aa: CASSELTENQPQHF
cdr3_nt: TGTGCCAGCAGTGAACTGACAGAAAATCAGCCCCAGCATTTT

v_call: TRBV19
d_call: TRBD1
j_call: TRBJ1-2
clone_size: -
cdr3_aa: CASERNRGDNYGYTF
cdr3_nt: TGTGCCAGTGAGCGGAACAGGGGGGATAACTATGGCTACACCTTC

v_call: TRBV3-1/TRBV3-2
d_call: -
j_call: TRBJ2-6
clone_size: -
cdr3_aa: CASSQIMGLSSSGANVLTF
cdr3_nt: TGTGCCAGCAGCCAAATTATGGGGCTATCGAGCTCTGGGGCCAACGTCCTGACTTTC

v_call: TRBV7-9
d_call: TRBD2
j_call: TRBJ2-1
clone_size: -
cdr3_aa: CASSAISGGYNEQFF
cdr3_nt: TGTGCCAGCAGCGCAATTAGCGGGGGGTACAATGAGCAGTTCTTC

v_call: TRBV5-4
d_call: -
j_call: TRBJ2-5
clone_size: -
cdr3_aa: CASSPGPAEKETQYF
cdr3_nt: TGTGCCAGCAGCCCAGGTCCAGCCGAAAAAGAGACCCAGTACTTC

v_call: TRBV11-1
d_call: -
j_call: TRBJ2-7
clone_size: -
cdr3_aa: CASSFLENSYEQYF
cdr3_nt: TGTGCCAGCAGCTTCTTAGAAAACTCCTACGAGCAGTACTTC

v_call: TRBV11-3
d_call: -
j_call: TRBJ2-5
clone_size: -
cdr3_aa: CASSFLGAGGETQYF
cdr3_nt: TGTGCCAGCAGCTTCCTAGGGGCCGGAGGGGAGACCCAGTACTTC

v_call: TRBV19
d_call: TRBD1
j_call: TRBJ2-7
clone_size: -
cdr3_aa: CASSMGTGGASYEQYF
cdr3_nt: TGTGCCAGTAGTATGGGGACAGGGGGGGCCAGCTACGAGCAGTACTTC

v_call: TRBV5-1
d_call: -
j_call: TRBJ2-1
clone_size: -
cdr3_aa: CASNVDYNEQFF
cdr3_nt: TGCGCCAGCAACGTAGACTACAATGAGCAGTTCTTC

v_call: TRBV4-1
d_call: -
j_call: TRBJ2-7
clone_size: -
cdr3_aa: CASSQGRLRQTYEQYF
cdr3_nt: TGCGCCAGCAGCCAAGGTCGACTTAGGCAGACCTACGAGCAGTACTTC

v_call: TRBV20-1
d_call: TRBD1
j_call: TRBJ1-2
clone_size: -
cdr3_aa: CSASNRDRGANYGYTF
cdr3_nt: TGCAGTGCTAGTAACCGGGACAGGGGAGCTAACTATGGCTACACCTTC

v_call: TRBV10-1
d_call: TRBD1
j_call: TRBJ1-2
clone_size: few
cdr3_aa: CASSDSAGQGAKGYTF
cdr3_nt: TGCGCCAGCAGTGACTCTGCGGGACAGGGGGCGAAAGGCTACACCTTC

v_call: TRBV6-1
d_call: -
j_call: TRBJ2-5
clone_size: -
cdr3_aa: CASSEVGGETQYF
cdr3_nt: TGTGCCAGCAGTGAAGTGGGAGGAGAGACCCAGTACTTC

v_call: TRBV6-1
d_call: TRBD1
j_call: TRBJ2-5
clone_size: -
cdr3_aa: CASSEGGRDRETQYF
cdr3_nt: TGTGCCAGCAGTGAAGGGGGCCGGGACAGGGAGACCCAGTACTTC

v_call: TRBV29-1
d_call: -
j_call: TRBJ1-2
clone_size: -
cdr3_aa: CSVRDMLDGYTF
cdr3_nt: TGCAGCGTTCGGGACATGCTCGATGGCTACACCTTC

v_call: TRBV20-1
d_call: TRBD1
j_call: TRBJ2-7
clone_size: -
cdr3_aa: CSARRTGGQYF
cdr3_nt: TGCAGTGCTAGAAGGACAGGGGGGCAGTACTTC